This T cell receptor (beta chain) emerged from a study of radiation and T cells in renal cell carcinoma. V was clipped by 6 bases and J by 4 bases; unmatched bases: 9. Germline CDR1 reads LNHDA; CDR2 reads SQIVND (reference sequence). There are 15 residues in the CDR3. Clones were read by immunoSEQ multiplex PCR, and TCRdb kept only the in-frame ones, dropping some. The sample carries nearly 20,000 clones, around two thirds recorded once. General observations from the study: Dominant CDR3 motifs occupied more repertoire in irradiated than control tumors.

With regard to this clone: No antigen is known for it.

Sample treatment: 15 Gy SBRT to primary tumor, nephrectomy 4 weeks later. Nephrectomy followed 15 Gy stereotactic body radiation by 4 weeks. The receptor's source is a woman between 70 and 85 years old with renal cell carcinoma. The sample was tumor tissue, taken from a patient whose treatment included radiotherapy and nephrectomy. V usage is TRBV19 and J usage is TRBJ1-5, with 7 bases fitting TRBD1. CDR3 protein: CASRLDRAFNQPQHF. The CDR3 DNA is TGTGCCAGTAGACTCGACAGGGCTTTTAATCAGCCCCAGCATTTT.